Listed below are T cell receptor beta chains from one sample, sequenced in a study of T cell responses to AZD1222 COVID-19 vaccine. Sequenced by immunoSEQ multiplex PCR; TCRdb stores in-frame clones only, minus some. The data contain under 95,000 clones, roughly nine tenths of them singletons. The sequenced sample was peripheral blood, obtained on day 0 of AZD1222 vaccination. Receptors originate from an adult in good health. The CDR3 runs from the conserved cysteine through the conserved F or W. D genes are given only for firm matches. The size field is filled for only some rows; it gives once, few, many or a size class.

>TRBJ2-1|once|TRBV20-1|10|TRBD2
CSAADSGEFF
TGCAGTGCCGCCGATAGCGGGGAGTTCTTC
>TRBJ1-5|once|TRBV15|15|-
CATSAGVGAAQPQHF
TGTGCCACCAGCGCCGGGGTGGGGGCGGCTCAGCCCCAGCATTTT
>TRBJ1-5|-|TRBV5-8|15|-
CASSLTAYSNQPQHF
TGTGCCAGCAGCTTGACAGCGTATAGCAATCAGCCCCAGCATTTT
>TRBJ1-1|-|TRBV5-1|17|TRBD1
CASSLRDRGRGGTEAFF
TGCGCCAGCAGCCTGCGGGACAGGGGGCGCGGAGGCACTGAAGCTTTCTTT
>TRBJ1-3|-|TRBV27|16|-
CASYPRPTSSGNTIYF
TGTGCCAGCTACCCCAGGCCTACGAGCTCTGGAAACACCATATATTTT
>TRBJ1-2|-|TRBV18|12|-
CASSPGLHGYTF
TGTGCCAGCTCACCAGGGTTGCATGGCTACACCTTC
>TRBJ2-3|-|TRBV10-3|14|TRBD2
CAISDSGGADTQYF
TGTGCCATCAGTGACTCGGGGGGGGCGGATACGCAGTATTTT
>TRBJ1-5|-|TRBV4-2|15|-
CASSQDVRVLQPQHF
TGTGCCAGCAGCCAAGATGTAAGGGTCTTGCAGCCCCAGCATTTT
>TRBJ2-3|-|TRBV5-6|19|TRBD2
CASSLKTSGGARRPDTQYF
TGTGCCAGCAGCCTAAAGACTAGCGGGGGCGCGCGGAGACCAGATACGCAGTATTTT
>TRBJ1-6|-|TRBV11-2|15|-
CASSLVMGSSSPLHF
TGTGCCAGCAGCTTAGTGATGGGAAGCAGTTCACCCCTCCACTTT
>TRBJ1-6|-|TRBV6-5|16|-
CASSSAWGSYNSPLHF
TGTGCCAGCAGTTCCGCCTGGGGCTCCTATAATTCACCCCTCCACTTT
>TRBJ1-1|-|TRBV9|13|-
CASSEHQETEAFF
TGTGCCAGCAGCGAACATCAGGAAACTGAAGCTTTCTTT
>TRBJ1-5|-|TRBV27|14|-
CASSLSVDGQPQHF
TGTGCCAGCAGTTTATCGGTAGACGGTCAGCCCCAGCATTTT
>TRBJ1-5|-|TRBV5-1|16|TRBD1
CASSLDGTALGQPQHF
TGCGCCAGCAGCTTGGACGGGACAGCTTTAGGGCAGCCCCAGCATTTT
>TRBJ1-5|-|TRBV6-5|16|-
CASSYLTIQGYQPQHF
TGTGCCAGCAGTTACCTCACGATACAGGGATATCAGCCCCAGCATTTT
>TRBJ2-7|-|TRBV28|15|TRBD1
CASKTTGGVRYEQYF
TGTGCCAGCAAAACGACAGGGGGCGTTCGCTACGAGCAGTACTTC
>TRBJ1-5|-|TRBV2|14|-
CASKGDLSNQPQHF
TGTGCCAGCAAGGGGGATCTGAGCAATCAGCCCCAGCATTTT